This entry lists 22 T cell receptor beta chains sequenced from one sample in a study of CD8+CD57+ T cells in acquired aplastic anemia. The study profiled TCR beta VDJ and CDR3 using genomic DNA as template. Each CDR3 protein gets one entry after TCRdb re-called the reads with MiXCR. The sample yields roughly 63,000 distinct CDR3 sequences, almost 55% seen once. The sequenced sample consisted of sorted CD4+, CD8+, or CD8+CD57+ T cells (not recorded which) from PBMCs. The receptors were sampled from a human donor in good health, serving as a control.

The chain has TRBV30 and TRBJ1-5; D possibly corresponds to TRBD1 (5 bases). The V end lost 1 base, the J end lost 0 bases, and 7 bases lay between the germline ends. Germline assignment: CDR1 GTSNPN and CDR2 SVGIG (reference sequence). The CDR3 is 14 residues long. The CDR3 loop is CAWSGGISNQPQHF. In DNA form, the CDR3 reads TGTGCCTGGAGTGGGGGGATTAGCAATCAGCCCCAGCATTTT.

CDR3 protein: CAWTQGRPYEQYF. CDR3 coding DNA: TGTGCCTGGACCCAGGGCCGGCCTTACGAGCAGTACTTC. This chain links TRBV7-9 with TRBJ2-7; D is perhaps TRBD1 (5 bases). The V and J ends lost 11 bases and 4 bases respectively, with 18 bases between them. CDR1 and CDR2 from the germline V gene are SEHNR and FQNEAQ (reference sequence). The length of the CDR3 is 13 residues.

This sequence joins TRBV20-1 and TRBJ2-2; 13 nucleotides align to TRBD2. Germline V gene sequence: CDR1 DFQATT, CDR2 SNEGSKA (reference sequence). This CDR3 region has 15 residues. The CDR3 sequence is CSAGLAGEGTGELFF. The CDR3 coding sequence is TGCAGCGCCGGACTAGCGGGAGAGGGCACCGGGGAGCTGTTTTTT.

The chain employs TRBV15 and TRBJ1-1; 8 bases fit TRBD1. There are 14 residues in the CDR3. Germline V gene data show CDR1 as LNHNV and CDR2 as YYDKDF (reference sequence). Trimming took 3 bases from V and 4 from J; bases not matched to a gene: 4. In DNA form, the CDR3 reads TGTGCCACCAGCAGCCCGGACAGGGCCACTGAAGCTTTCTTT. Protein product: CATSSPDRATEAFF.

This sequence joins TRBV2 and TRBJ1-5, with 9 bases lining up with TRBD1. V lost 1 base, J lost 6 bases, and 4 bases stayed unmatched. This CDR3 is 15 amino acids long. Germline CDR1 is SNHLY and CDR2 is FYNNEI. Written as DNA, the CDR3 is TGTGCCAGCAGTGAAGGACAGGGGGTGAGTCAGCCCCAGCATTTT. Translated: CASSEGQGVSQPQHF. The full variable domain, with the rest looked up from reference TRBV2 and TRBJ1-5, is EPEVTQTPSHQVTQMGQEVILRCVPISNHLYFYWYRQILGQKVEFLVSFYNNEISEKSEIFDDQFSVERPDGSNFTLKIRSTKLEDSAMYFCASSEGQGVSQPQHFGDGTRLSIL.

This chain links TRBV24-1 with TRBJ2-2, with D perhaps assigned TRBD1 or TRBD2 (6 bases each). Trimming took off 6 bases at V and 2 bases at J, with 12 bases between the two ends. The germline CDR1 and CDR2 sequences are KGHDR and SFDVKD. The CDR3 contains 15 residues. The CDR3 sequence: CATSLPGANTGELFF. DNA of the CDR3: TGTGCCACCAGTCTTCCGGGGGCTAACACCGGGGAGCTGTTTTTT.

This clonotype has a count of ten or more. The genes are TRBV28 and TRBJ1-2, with 8 bases lining up with TRBD1. CDR1 and CDR2 from the germline V gene are MDHEN and SYDVKM. The CDR3 has 15 amino acids. J lost 5 bases, V lost 4 bases, and 9 bases had no gene match. CDR3 in DNA: TGTGCCAGCAGTTCATGGACAGGGAATGATTATGGCTACACCTTC. Translation gives CASSSWTGNDYGYTF.

The chain links TRBV4-1 to TRBJ2-7; no clear D gene. Germline V gene sequence: CDR1 MGHRA, CDR2 YSYEKL. Trimming pared 4 bases from V and 6 bases from J, leaving 13 bases between. The CDR3 extends over 13 amino acids. The CDR3: CASSPGLLVEQYF. Here the CDR3 DNA reads TGCGCCAGCAGCCCGGGCCTGCTCGTCGAGCAGTACTTC.

This clonotype has a count of ten or more. This chain connects TRBV20-1 to TRBJ2-1; 15 nucleotides align to TRBD2. V lost 5 bases to trimming and J lost 7 bases; unmatched junction nucleotides: 6. Germline CDR1 reads DFQATT; CDR2 reads SNEGSKA (reference sequence). The CDR3 length is 15 residues. DNA of the CDR3: TGCAGTGCTGACGGGACTAGCGGGAGGTGGAATGAGCAGTTCTTC. This sequence encodes CSADGTSGRWNEQFF.

A single count supports this clonotype. This rearrangement joins TRBV7-2 to TRBJ2-5; 10 bases line up with TRBD2. The CDR3 loop spans 13 amino acids. Germline V lookup: CDR1 SGHTA, CDR2 FQGNSA. With 5 bases clipped from V and 4 bases from J, the junction kept 1 base outside the gene matches. The CDR3 DNA reads as TGTGCCAGCAGCCGACTAGCGGGAGAGACCCAGTACTTC. It specifies CASSRLAGETQYF.

A note on this clonotype: The CDR3 ends on some other residue instead of the conserved phenylalanine or tryptophan, so this is likely a read error. The chain recombines TRBV7-2 with TRBJ2-5; D is possibly TRBD1 or TRBD2 (6 bases each). This CDR3 is built from 12 residues. From germline, CDR1 is SGHTA and CDR2 FQGNSA. Trimming took 7 bases from V and 5 from J, leaving 11 bases between them. The CDR3 sequence: CASTLGGETQYL. In DNA form, the CDR3 reads TGTGCCAGCACACTAGGGGGGGAGACCCAGTACCTC.

This clonotype was found a few times. The chain is built from TRBV19 and TRBJ2-3, with D uncertain. This CDR3 spans 11 amino acids. CDR1 is LNHDA, CDR2 SQIVND, per germline (reference sequence). Trimming took 6 bases from V and 2 from J, leaving 3 bases between them. This CDR3 is CASSTTDTQYF. CDR3 coding DNA: TGTGCCAGTAGCACCACAGATACGCAGTATTTT.

This clonotype has ten or more counts. This chain links TRBV19 with TRBJ1-2; D not resolved. The CDR3 covers 20 residues. CDR1 is LNHDA and CDR2 is SQIVND in the germline V gene (reference sequence). Between the trimmed V and J ends, which lost 3 bases and 2 bases, there was a span of 28 bases. CDR3 sequence: CASSIWLGWTRPQRNYGYTF. DNA of the CDR3: TGTGCCAGTAGTATTTGGCTGGGATGGACCCGACCCCAGAGGAACTATGGCTACACCTTC.

This clonotype appeared many times. V and J are TRBV7-9 and TRBJ2-3; D is possibly TRBD1 (6 bases). V was cut by 0 bases and J by 2 bases, with 12 bases left in between. Germline-derived CDR1 and CDR2 are SEHNR and FQNEAQ (reference sequence). CDR3 length equals 16 residues. Here the CDR3 DNA reads TGTGCCAGCAGCTTAGCTCGGGGACATATCACAGATACGCAGTATTTT. This translates into CASSLARGHITDTQYF.

This clonotype occurred a few times. The genes are TRBV12-3 or TRBV12-4 and TRBJ2-1; D possibly uses TRBD1 or TRBD2 (5 bases each). Trimming took off 1 base at V and 7 bases at J, with 5 bases between the two ends. The CDR3 is made up of 12 amino acids. The CDR3 reads CASSLGGNEQFF. CDR3 DNA sequence: TGTGCCAGCAGTTTAGGGGGGAATGAGCAGTTCTTC.

V and J are TRBV7-9 and TRBJ1-2; D remains unclear. Trimming took 5 bases from V and 2 from J, leaving 15 bases between them. The germline V gene has CDR1 SEHNR and CDR2 FQNEAQ (reference sequence). The CDR3 sequence is 15 residues long. The CDR3 nucleotides are TGTGCCAGCAGCCCCCCCCTAGTGGGCAACTATGGCTACACCTTC. It translates to CASSPPLVGNYGYTF.

This clonotype rates as medium-sized. The V call is TRBV29-1, the J call TRBJ1-2; no definite D call. The CDR3 runs to 14 residues. The V gene lost 1 base and the J gene lost 0 bases, with 9 bases spanning the gap. Germline V CDR1 and CDR2: SQVTM, ANQGSEA. CDR3 loop: CSVEGLPPNYGYTF. For the CDR3, the DNA is TGCAGCGTTGAAGGTCTTCCGCCTAACTATGGCTACACCTTC.

The chain recombines TRBV9 with TRBJ1-2, with a tentative D call TRBD1 (5 bases). This CDR3 is built from 14 residues. The germline CDR1 and CDR2 sequences are SGDLS and YYNGEE. Between the trimmed V and J ends, which lost 1 base and 1 base, there was a span of 8 bases. CDR3 nucleotide sequence: TGTGCCAGCAGCGTATGGGGCAGTAACTATGGCTACACCTTC. Protein product: CASSVWGSNYGYTF.

This clonotype was detected ten times or more. V is TRBV30 and J is TRBJ1-3, with D maybe TRBD1 (6 bases). Germline V gene sequence: CDR1 GTSNPN, CDR2 SVGIG (reference sequence). CDR3 size: 15 residues. Trimming stripped 1 base from V and 2 bases from J, with 12 bases between. The CDR3 protein is CAWSGTAKPGNTIYF. CDR3 nucleotides: TGTGCCTGGAGTGGGACAGCGAAACCTGGAAACACCATATATTTT.

The J gene is TRBJ2-7, the V gene TRBV19; no clear D gene. CDR3 length: 13 amino acids. Germline CDR1 is LNHDA and CDR2 is SQIVND (reference sequence). V was trimmed by 3 bases and J by 6 bases, leaving 12 bases between them. Here the CDR3 DNA reads TGTGCCAGTAGTATCGGGCAGGCCCTCGAGCAGTACTTC. It specifies CASSIGQALEQYF.

The chain carries TRBV11-1 and TRBJ2-3; TRBD2 might be the D (6 bases). Germline CDR1 reads SGHAT; CDR2 reads FQDESV (reference sequence). The V end was cut by 5 bases, the J end by 12 bases, with 24 bases between. This CDR3 region has 15 residues. CDR3 sequence (DNA): TGTGCCAGCAGCCCTACCATCCGGGACTCTTCGAATCAGTATTTT. Residues: CASSPTIRDSSNQYF. Supplemented by reference TRBV11-1 and TRBJ2-3, the full variable domain reads EAEVAQSPRYKITEKSQAVAFWCDPISGHATLYWYRQILGQGPELLVQFQDESVVDDSQLPKDRFSAERLKGVDSTLKIQPAELGDSAMYLCASSPTIRDSSNQYFGPGTRLTVL.

Ten or more counts support this clonotype. The chain combines TRBV5-4 with TRBJ1-1; D is unresolved. The germline V gene encodes CDR1 SGHNT and CDR2 YYREEE (reference sequence). The CDR3 sequence is 13 residues long. Between the trimmed V and J ends, which lost 5 bases and 1 base, there was a span of 9 bases. DNA of the CDR3: TGTGCCAGCAGTACAACGGAGAACACTGAAGCTTTCTTT. Protein sequence: CASSTTENTEAFF.